The TCR beta chain under discussion was sequenced for a study of T cell responses to AZD1222 COVID-19 vaccine. Concerning this clone itself: Its matching antigen is unknown.

Second-dose schedules of about 4 or about 12 weeks were combined. The repertoire was sequenced with immunoSEQ multiplex PCR; TCRdb's copy has only in-frame clones and lacks some. The sample yields over 120,000 clones, around 90% seen once. Study outcomes and limitations: The repertoires were collected only after the peak T cell response. Donors, mostly white British, included more females; clonal diversity was possibly underestimated.

Germline V gene lookup returns CDR1 GTSNPN and CDR2 SVGIG (reference sequence). There are 13 residues in the CDR3. The trim removed 2 bases at V and 7 bases at J, leaving 8 bases unmatched. The material sequenced was peripheral blood, taken 28 days after the second AZD1222 dose. This chain uses TRBV30 with TRBJ2-7, with 7 bases fitting TRBD2. The receptor's source is an adult who received the AZD1222 COVID-19 vaccine. The CDR3 nucleotides are TGTGCCTGGAGTCGGGACTATCTCCGGGAGCAGTACTTC. It is translated as CAWSRDYLREQYF.